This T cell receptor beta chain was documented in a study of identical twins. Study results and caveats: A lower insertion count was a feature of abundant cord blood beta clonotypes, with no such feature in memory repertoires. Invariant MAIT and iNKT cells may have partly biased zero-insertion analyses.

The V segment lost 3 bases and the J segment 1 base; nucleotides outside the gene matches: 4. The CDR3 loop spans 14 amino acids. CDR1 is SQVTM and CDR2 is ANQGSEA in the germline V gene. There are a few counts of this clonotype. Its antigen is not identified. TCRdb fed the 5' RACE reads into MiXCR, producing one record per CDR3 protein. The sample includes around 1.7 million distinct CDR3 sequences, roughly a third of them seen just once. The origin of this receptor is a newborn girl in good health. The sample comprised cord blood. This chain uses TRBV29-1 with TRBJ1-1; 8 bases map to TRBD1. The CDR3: CSVDRTGRNTEAFF. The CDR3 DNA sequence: TGCAGCGTTGACCGGACAGGGCGGAACACTGAAGCTTTCTTT.